The sequence of this T cell receptor beta chain was determined in a study of sequential checkpoint blockade in melanoma. Profiling relied on immunoSEQ multiplex PCR, and the TCRdb table lists in-frame clones only, not all of them. The sample holds 5,000 or so clones, approximately 20% seen once. Treatment indicated: randomized to nivolumab then ipilimumab (arm A) or the reverse (arm B). This clone was seen a few times. The TCR was taken from a human donor with melanoma. Source: tumor tissue (inferred from file names), taken from a patient given nivolumab and ipilimumab in sequence.

The CDR3 sequence is CASSSQTSGEDTQYF. The CDR3 coding sequence is TGCGCCAGCAGCAGCCAGACTAGCGGGGAGGATACGCAGTATTTT. This sequence joins TRBV5-1 and TRBJ2-3; 11 nucleotides agree with TRBD2. This CDR3 is 15 amino acids long. V was pared by 4 bases and J by 6 bases, with 7 bases of the junction left unmatched. Per germline, CDR1 SGHRS and CDR2 YFSETQ.